The clone carrying this T cell receptor (beta chain) is deemed medium-sized. Its matching antigen is unknown. This entry belongs to a study of spatial heterogeneity in lung cancer. Across the study: Strongly correlated with TCR transcript counts in tumor regions was a T cell module score, which was a transcriptional module score calculated from matched bulk RNA-seq. Overall study findings and caveats: The recorded estimate of tumor T cell coverage is around 7% for alpha chains and about 13% for beta chains. Tumors with more nonsynonymous mutations had more expanded intratumoral alpha and beta TCRs.

V lost 8 bases and J lost 5; bases outside the gene matches: 12. The CDR3 is 15 residues long. Germline V lookup: CDR1 MNHEY, CDR2 SMNVEV (reference sequence). The study tagged each TCR cDNA molecule with a unique molecular identifier. TCRdb processed the 5' RACE reads anew with MiXCR; each CDR3 protein has one entry. This sample carries under 8,000 distinct CDR3 sequences, about 6.7% of them seen once, and the ten largest clones take roughly 12%. The time point was: sample taken at primary tumor resection. Sequencing covered unsorted whole RNA taken from tumor, nontumor lung or frozen PBMC. The chain has TRBV27 and TRBJ2-3; 8 bases are a match to TRBD2. The sequenced sample was lung tumor tissue, obtained at surgery. This TCR derives from a male donor with early-stage non-small cell lung cancer. The CDR3 nucleotides read TGTGCCAGCGCTGGCCTGGGAGCGGGAGAAGATACGCAGTATTTT. Residues: CASAGLGAGEDTQYF.